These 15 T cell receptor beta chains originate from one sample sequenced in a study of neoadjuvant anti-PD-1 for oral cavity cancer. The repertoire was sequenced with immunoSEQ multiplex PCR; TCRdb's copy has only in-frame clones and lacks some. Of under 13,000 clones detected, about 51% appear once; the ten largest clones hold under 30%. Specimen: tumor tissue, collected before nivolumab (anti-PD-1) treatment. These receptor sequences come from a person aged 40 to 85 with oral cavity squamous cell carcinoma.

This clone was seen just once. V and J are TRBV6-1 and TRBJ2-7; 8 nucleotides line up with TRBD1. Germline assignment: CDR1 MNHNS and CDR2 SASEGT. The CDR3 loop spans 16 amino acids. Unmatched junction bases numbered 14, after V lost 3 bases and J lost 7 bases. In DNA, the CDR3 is TGTGCCAGCAGTGACCCGGGGACAGGTGGTCTTGGGGAGCAGTACTTC. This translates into CASSDPGTGGLGEQYF.

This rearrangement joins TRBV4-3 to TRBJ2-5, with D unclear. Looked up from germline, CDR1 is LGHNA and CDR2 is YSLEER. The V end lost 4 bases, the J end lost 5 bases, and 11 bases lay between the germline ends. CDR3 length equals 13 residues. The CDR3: CASSPAIRETQYF. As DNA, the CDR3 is TGCGCCAGCAGCCCCGCCATTCGGGAGACCCAGTACTTC.

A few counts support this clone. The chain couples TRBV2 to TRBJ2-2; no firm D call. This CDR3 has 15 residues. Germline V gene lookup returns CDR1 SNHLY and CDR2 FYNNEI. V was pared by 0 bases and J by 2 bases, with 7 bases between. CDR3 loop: CASSEAGRNTGELFF. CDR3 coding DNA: TGTGCCAGCAGTGAAGCAGGCAGAAACACCGGGGAGCTGTTTTTT.

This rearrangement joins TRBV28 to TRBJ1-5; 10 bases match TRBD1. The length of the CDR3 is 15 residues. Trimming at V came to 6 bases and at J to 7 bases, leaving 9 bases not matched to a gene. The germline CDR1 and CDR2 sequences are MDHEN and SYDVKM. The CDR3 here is CASSYGDRGNQPQHF. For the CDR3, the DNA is TGTGCCAGCAGCTATGGGGACAGGGGTAACCAGCCCCAGCATTTT.

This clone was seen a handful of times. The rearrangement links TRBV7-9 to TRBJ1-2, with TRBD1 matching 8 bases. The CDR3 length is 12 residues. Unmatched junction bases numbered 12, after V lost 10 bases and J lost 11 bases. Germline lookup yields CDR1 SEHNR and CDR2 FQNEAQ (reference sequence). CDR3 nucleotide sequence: TGTGCCACCGCCTTAGGGACAGGAGGGTACACCTTC. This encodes CATALGTGGYTF.

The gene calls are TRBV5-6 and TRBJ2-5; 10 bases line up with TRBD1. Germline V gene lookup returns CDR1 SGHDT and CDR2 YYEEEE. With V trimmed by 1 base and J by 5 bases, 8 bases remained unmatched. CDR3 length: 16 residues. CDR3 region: CASSLFRQGAGETQYF. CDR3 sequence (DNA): TGTGCCAGCAGCTTGTTTAGACAGGGGGCGGGTGAGACCCAGTACTTC. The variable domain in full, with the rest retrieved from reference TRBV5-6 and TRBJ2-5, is DAGVTQSPTHLIKTRGQQVTLRCSPKSGHDTVSWYQQALGQGPQFIFQYYEEEERQRGNFPDRFSGHQFPNYSSELNVNALLLGDSALYLCASSLFRQGAGETQYFGPGTRLLVL.

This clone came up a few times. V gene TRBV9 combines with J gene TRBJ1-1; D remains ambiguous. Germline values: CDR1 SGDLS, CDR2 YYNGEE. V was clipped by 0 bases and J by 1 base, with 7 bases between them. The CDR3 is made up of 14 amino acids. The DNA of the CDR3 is TGTGCCAGCAGCGTAGCGGGAGGGAACACTGAAGCTTTCTTT. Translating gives CASSVAGGNTEAFF.

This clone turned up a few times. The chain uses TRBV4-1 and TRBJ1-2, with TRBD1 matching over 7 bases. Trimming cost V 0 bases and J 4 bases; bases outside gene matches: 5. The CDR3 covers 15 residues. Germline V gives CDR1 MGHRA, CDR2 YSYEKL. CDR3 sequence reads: CASSQDPDRVYGYTF. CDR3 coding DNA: TGCGCCAGCAGCCAAGATCCCGACAGGGTCTATGGCTACACCTTC.

The CDR3 nucleotides are TGTGCCAGCAGCGTAGAGGGGGGCGGGCCCTCCGGGAGCTATGGCTACACCTTC. It encodes CASSVEGGGPSGSYGYTF. The chain has TRBV9 and TRBJ1-2, with TRBD1 as a possible D gene (6 bases). Trimming took 0 bases from V and 4 from J, leaving 22 bases between them. CDR3 length: 18 amino acids. CDR1 is SGDLS, CDR2 YYNGEE, per germline. Full variable domain (missing parts from reference TRBV9 and TRBJ1-2): DSGVTQTPKHLITATGQRVTLRCSPRSGDLSVYWYQQSLDQGLQFLIQYYNGEERAKGNILERFSAQQFPDLHSELNLSSLELGDSALYFCASSVEGGGPSGSYGYTFGSGTRLTVV.

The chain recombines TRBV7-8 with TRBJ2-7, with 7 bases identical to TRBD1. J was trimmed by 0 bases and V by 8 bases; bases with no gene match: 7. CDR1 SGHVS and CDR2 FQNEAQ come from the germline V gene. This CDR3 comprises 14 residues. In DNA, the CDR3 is TGTGCCAGCGAGACAGGGATAGACTCCTACGAGCAGTACTTC. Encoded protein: CASETGIDSYEQYF.

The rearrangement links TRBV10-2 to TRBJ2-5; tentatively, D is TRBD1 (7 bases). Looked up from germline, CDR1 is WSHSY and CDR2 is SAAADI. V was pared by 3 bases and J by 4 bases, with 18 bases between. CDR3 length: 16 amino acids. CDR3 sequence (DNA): TGCGCCAGCAGTGACCTAGACAGGGAGGCGGTAGAGACCCAGTACTTC. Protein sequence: CASSDLDREAVETQYF.

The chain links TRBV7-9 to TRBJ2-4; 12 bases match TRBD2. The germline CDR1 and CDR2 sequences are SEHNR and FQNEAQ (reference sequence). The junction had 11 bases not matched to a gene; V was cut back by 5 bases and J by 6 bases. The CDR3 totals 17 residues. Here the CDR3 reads CASSVGLAGGPGNIQYF. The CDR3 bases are TGTGCCAGCAGCGTCGGGCTAGCGGGGGGGCCAGGAAACATTCAGTACTTC.

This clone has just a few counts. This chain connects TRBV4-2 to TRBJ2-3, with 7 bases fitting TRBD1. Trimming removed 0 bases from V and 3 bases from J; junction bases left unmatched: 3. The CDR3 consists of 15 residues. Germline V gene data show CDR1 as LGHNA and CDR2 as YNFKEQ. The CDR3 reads CASSQEGQETDTQYF. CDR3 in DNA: TGTGCCAGCAGCCAAGAAGGACAGGAGACAGATACGCAGTATTTT.

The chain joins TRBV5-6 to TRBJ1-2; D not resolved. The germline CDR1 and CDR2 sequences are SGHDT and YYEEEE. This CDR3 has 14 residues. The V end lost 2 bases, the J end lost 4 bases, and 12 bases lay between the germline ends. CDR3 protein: CASSFGSPSYGYTF. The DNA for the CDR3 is TGTGCCAGCAGCTTTGGGTCCCCCAGCTATGGCTACACCTTC.

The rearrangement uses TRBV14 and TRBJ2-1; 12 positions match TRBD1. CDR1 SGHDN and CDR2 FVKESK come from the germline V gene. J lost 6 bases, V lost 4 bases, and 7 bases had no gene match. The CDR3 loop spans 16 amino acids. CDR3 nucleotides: TGTGCCAGCAGCCTCTTTGGGACAGGGGGCGGCAATGAGCAGTTCTTC. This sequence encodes CASSLFGTGGGNEQFF. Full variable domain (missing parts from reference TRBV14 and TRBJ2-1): EAGVTQFPSHSVIEKGQTVTLRCDPISGHDNLYWYRRVMGKEIKFLLHFVKESKQDESGMPNNRFLAERTGGTYSTLKVQPAELEDSGVYFCASSLFGTGGGNEQFFGPGTRLTVL.